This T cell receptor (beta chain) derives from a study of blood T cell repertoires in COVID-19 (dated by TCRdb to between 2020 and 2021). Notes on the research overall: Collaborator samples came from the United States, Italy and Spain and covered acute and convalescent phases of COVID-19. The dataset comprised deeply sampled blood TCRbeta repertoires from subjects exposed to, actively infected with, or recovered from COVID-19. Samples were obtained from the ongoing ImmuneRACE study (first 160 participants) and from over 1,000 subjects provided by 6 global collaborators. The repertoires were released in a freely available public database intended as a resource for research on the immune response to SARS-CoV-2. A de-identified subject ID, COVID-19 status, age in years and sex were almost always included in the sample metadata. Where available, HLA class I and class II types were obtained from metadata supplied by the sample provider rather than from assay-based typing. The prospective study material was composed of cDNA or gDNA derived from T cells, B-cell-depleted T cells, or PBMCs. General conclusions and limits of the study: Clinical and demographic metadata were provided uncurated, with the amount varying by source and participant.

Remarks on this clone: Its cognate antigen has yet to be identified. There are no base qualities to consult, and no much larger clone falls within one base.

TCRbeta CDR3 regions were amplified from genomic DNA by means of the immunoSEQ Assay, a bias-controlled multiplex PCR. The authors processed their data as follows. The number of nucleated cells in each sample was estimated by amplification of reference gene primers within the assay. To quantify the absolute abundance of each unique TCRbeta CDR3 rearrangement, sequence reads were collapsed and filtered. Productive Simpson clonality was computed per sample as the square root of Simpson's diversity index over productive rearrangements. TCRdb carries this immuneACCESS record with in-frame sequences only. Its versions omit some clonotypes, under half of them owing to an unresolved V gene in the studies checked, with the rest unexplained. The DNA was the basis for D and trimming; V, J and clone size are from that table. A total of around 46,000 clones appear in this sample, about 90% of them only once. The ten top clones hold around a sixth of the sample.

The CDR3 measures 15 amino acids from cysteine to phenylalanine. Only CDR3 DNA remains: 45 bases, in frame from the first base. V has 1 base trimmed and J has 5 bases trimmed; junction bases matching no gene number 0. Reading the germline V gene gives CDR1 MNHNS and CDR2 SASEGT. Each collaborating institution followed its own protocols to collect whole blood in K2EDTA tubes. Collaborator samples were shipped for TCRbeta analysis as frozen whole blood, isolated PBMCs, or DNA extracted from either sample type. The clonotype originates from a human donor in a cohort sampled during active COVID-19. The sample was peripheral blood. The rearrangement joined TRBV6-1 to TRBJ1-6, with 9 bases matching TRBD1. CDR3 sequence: CASSEGTGDNSPLHF. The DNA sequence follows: TGTGCCAGCAGTGAAGGGACAGGGGATAATTCACCCCTCCACTTT.